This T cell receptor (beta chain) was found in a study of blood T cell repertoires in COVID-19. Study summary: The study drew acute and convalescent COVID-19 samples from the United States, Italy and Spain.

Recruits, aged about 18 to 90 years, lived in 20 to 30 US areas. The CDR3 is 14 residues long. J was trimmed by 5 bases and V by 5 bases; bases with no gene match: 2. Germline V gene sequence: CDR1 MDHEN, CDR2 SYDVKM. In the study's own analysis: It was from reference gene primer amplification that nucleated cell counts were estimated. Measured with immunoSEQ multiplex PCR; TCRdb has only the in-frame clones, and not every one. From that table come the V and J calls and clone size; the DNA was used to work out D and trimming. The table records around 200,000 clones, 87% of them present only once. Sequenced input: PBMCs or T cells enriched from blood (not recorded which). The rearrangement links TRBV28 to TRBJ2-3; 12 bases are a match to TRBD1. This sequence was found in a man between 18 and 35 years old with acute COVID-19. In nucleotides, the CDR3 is TGTGCCAGCAGTGGGGACAGGGGGCAAGATACGCAGTATTTT. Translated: CASSGDRGQDTQYF.